Described below is a single T cell receptor (beta chain) sequence and its context. The sample originates from a study of radiation and T cells in renal cell carcinoma. Using immunoSEQ multiplex PCR, the repertoire was profiled, and TCRdb retains in-frame clones only, with some absent. The data contain around 140,000 clones, 86% of them singletons. Germline-derived CDR1 and CDR2 are GTSNPN and SVGIG (reference sequence). The CDR3 consists of 16 residues. With 0 bases removed from V and 1 base from J, the gap between germline ends came to 15 bases. Indicated time point: blood 4 weeks post-SBRT, at nephrectomy. Treatment: 15 Gy SBRT to primary tumor, nephrectomy 4 weeks later.

This specimen consisted of blood, obtained from a patient whose treatment included radiotherapy and nephrectomy. This chain uses TRBV30 with TRBJ1-2; D is perhaps TRBD1 (6 bases). This receptor was obtained from a woman aged 45-65 years with renal cell carcinoma. CDR3 residues: CAWSVWGKGGNYGYTF. The CDR3 nucleotides are TGTGCCTGGAGTGTGTGGGGAAAGGGGGGTAACTATGGCTACACCTTC. Complete variable domain (other parts from reference TRBV30 and TRBJ1-2): SQTIHQWPATLVQPVGSPLSLECTVEGTSNPNLYWYRQAAGRGLQLLFYSVGIGQISSEVPQNLSASRPQDRQFILSSKKLLLSDSGFYLCAWSVWGKGGNYGYTFGSGTRLTVV.